The 20 T cell receptor beta chains listed next were all sequenced from one sample in a study of T cell clonality in common variable immunodeficiency. Assay: immunoSEQ multiplex PCR; the TCRdb copy retains only in-frame clones and omits some. The sample shows around 34,000 clones, none of them appearing just once. Sequenced: peripheral blood mononuclear cells. The receptors were sampled from a person between 18 and 75 years old in good health.

In this sample, this clone turned up many times. The DNA ends 3 residues before the CDR3 does, and the rest of the CDR3 is filled in from the germline J gene. The V call is TRBV6-1, the J call TRBJ2-3; 8 bases fit TRBD2. Germline lookup yields CDR1 MNHNS and CDR2 SASEGT. Trimming at V came to 1 base and at J to 0 bases, leaving 3 bases not matched to a gene. The CDR3 sequence is 16 residues long. This chain's CDR3 is CASSEGPSGSTDTQYF. The CDR3 bases that were read are TGTGCCAGCAGTGAAGGCCCTAGCGGGAGCACAGATACG.

At least ten counts were recorded for this clone. Read data end 3 residues before the CDR3 end; the end is taken from the germline J gene. This chain joins TRBV18 and TRBJ2-5; D is uncertain. This CDR3 spans 14 amino acids. V dropped 0 bases and J dropped 1 base, with 6 bases sitting between them. The V gene's germline CDR1 is KGHSH and CDR2 LQKENI. Incomplete CDR3 DNA: TGTGCCAGCTCACCACCATACAGCCAAGAGACC. Its translation is CASSPPYSQET. The CDR3 in its entirety is CASSPPYSQETQYF.

Remarks on this clone: The read ends 3 residues early relative to the CDR3; the germline J gene fills the gap. This chain connects TRBV19 to TRBJ2-1; 8 nucleotides align to TRBD2. Trimming took 5 bases from V and 7 from J; bases not matched to a gene: 10. Germline CDR1 is LNHDA and CDR2 is SQIVND (reference sequence). This CDR3 comprises 15 residues. The chain's CDR3 is CASSPNPSGSNEQFF. The sequenced part of the CDR3 DNA is TGTGCCAGTAGTCCGAACCCCAGCGGGAGTAATGAG.

This clone was observed many times. Read data end 3 residues before the CDR3 end; the end is taken from the germline J gene. V is TRBV7-8 and J is TRBJ1-2; D is undetermined. CDR3 size: 15 residues. The V gene lost 0 bases and the J gene lost 0 bases, with 8 bases spanning the gap. Looked up from germline, CDR1 is SGHVS and CDR2 is FQNEAQ. CDR3 protein: CASSLAAASNYGYTF. Incomplete CDR3 DNA: TGTGCCAGCAGCTTAGCTGCGGCCTCTAACTATGGC.

This clone was detected ten times or more. The read terminates 3 residues ahead of where the CDR3 ends, so the germline J gene completes it. The V gene is TRBV12-3 or TRBV12-4, the J gene TRBJ2-5; 8 bases are shared with TRBD2. J lost 5 bases, V lost 6 bases, and 8 bases had no gene match. The CDR3 length is 14 residues. The CDR3: CASSSGGAFETQYF. The sequenced part of the CDR3 DNA is TGTGCCAGCAGCTCCGGGGGGGCCTTTGAGACC.

This clone was recorded many times. Sequencing ends 3 residues short of the CDR3 end; the germline J gene provides the rest. The chain employs TRBV7-6 and TRBJ2-2, with 14 bases aligning to TRBD2. CDR3 size: 15 residues. Germline V gene lookup returns CDR1 SGHVS and CDR2 FNYEAQ. Unmatched junction bases numbered 6, after V lost 6 bases and J lost 9 bases. CDR3 loop: CASRPGLAGVRELFF. Incomplete CDR3 DNA: TGTGCCAGCAGGCCGGGACTAGCGGGAGTGAGGGAG.

This clone showed up many times. The read terminates 3 residues before the CDR3 end, so the remaining end is supplied by the germline J gene. This sequence joins TRBV7-2 and TRBJ1-5; 7 bases agree with TRBD1. V was clipped by 1 base and J by 7 bases; unmatched bases: 7. Germline values: CDR1 SGHTA, CDR2 FQGNSA. The CDR3 is 15 residues long. The sequenced CDR3 bases are TGTGCCAGCAGCTTAGTTGAGGGGGCGAGACAGCCC. Protein product: CASSLVEGARQP. The complete CDR3 sequence is CASSLVEGARQPQHF.

The table lists this clone with many counts. The read ends 3 residues shy of where the CDR3 ends; the end is completed using the germline J gene. This chain links TRBV4-1 with TRBJ2-5; 10 nucleotides line up with TRBD2. Unmatched junction bases numbered 8, after V lost 3 bases and J lost 4 bases. CDR3 length: 16 amino acids. Germline CDR1 and CDR2: MGHRA and YSYEKL. CDR3 DNA (partial): TGCGCCAGCAGCCATCTAGCGGGAGAGGGGGTAGAGACC. Translating it yields CASSHLAGEGVET. The entire CDR3 protein is CASSHLAGEGVETQYF.

Many counts were recorded for this clone. The covered CDR3 bases are TGTGCCAGCAGCCAAGATCGGGGGGTCCGA. Protein product: CASSQDRGVR. The CDR3 as a whole reads CASSQDRGVRAFF. The chain joins TRBV4-2 to TRBJ1-1, with D perhaps TRBD1 (5 bases). The read gets to within 3 residues of the CDR3 end, and the germline J gene fills in the rest. From germline, CDR1 is LGHNA and CDR2 YNFKEQ. This CDR3 is 13 amino acids long.

This clone has a count of ten or more. Sequencing ends 3 residues short of the CDR3 end; the germline J gene provides the rest. This chain links TRBV13 with TRBJ1-1; D remains ambiguous. CDR1 and CDR2 from the germline V gene are PRHDT and FYEKMQ (reference sequence). V lost 7 bases, J lost 0 bases, and 15 bases lay in between. The CDR3 spans 15 residues. This CDR3 reads CASTSRRGLNTEAFF. The covered CDR3 bases are TGTGCCAGCACTTCCCGTCGGGGATTGAACACTGAA.

This clone was picked up a small number of times. The sequence runs out 3 residues before the end of the CDR3; the remainder is reconstructed from the germline J gene. The chain is built from TRBV7-9 and TRBJ1-6, with a possible D match to TRBD1 (5 bases). Trimming took 3 bases from V and 4 from J, leaving 10 bases between them. The CDR3 is 15 amino acids. From germline, CDR1 is SEHNR and CDR2 FQNEAQ (reference sequence). CDR3 loop: CASSFAGKYNSPLHF. The CDR3 bases that were read are TGTGCCAGCAGCTTTGCAGGGAAATATAATTCACCC.

This clone has at least ten counts. From the germline J gene comes the end of the CDR3, since the read stops 3 residues before it. The V gene is TRBV5-4, the J gene TRBJ2-7; 9 bases match TRBD1. The germline V gene has CDR1 SGHNT and CDR2 YYREEE (reference sequence). The CDR3 runs to 16 residues. With 1 base clipped from V and 1 base from J, the junction kept 6 bases outside the gene matches. The CDR3 sequence is CASSLRPGQGSYEQYF. CDR3 bases read: TGTGCCAGCAGCTTGAGGCCAGGACAGGGGTCCTACGAG.

This clone was detected many times. This chain's CDR3 is CASSGTVNEKLFF. Partial CDR3 DNA: TGTGCCAGCTCAGGGACAGTGAATGAAAAA. The gene calls are TRBV18 and TRBJ1-4; 7 nucleotides line up with TRBD1. The CDR3 end falls 3 residues outside the read, so it is completed with the germline J gene. This CDR3 has 13 residues. V shed 5 bases, J shed 5 bases, and the junction held 2 bases outside the gene matches. CDR1 is KGHSH, CDR2 LQKENI, per germline.

This clone was recorded at least ten times. The DNA read from the CDR3 is TGTGCCTGGGATAGGAGCTTAGCGGGGGGAACCTACGAG. This translates into CAWDRSLAGGTYE. The full CDR3 sequence reads CAWDRSLAGGTYEQYF. J is TRBJ2-7 and V is TRBV30; 10 nucleotides match TRBD2. Read sequence stops 3 residues before the CDR3 end, and the germline J gene provides the missing end. The germline V gene encodes CDR1 GTSNPN and CDR2 SVGIG (reference sequence). The CDR3 has 16 residues. The J segment lost 2 bases and the V segment lost 5 bases, leaving 12 bases of the junction unmatched.

This clone was observed many times. The CDR3 is cut off 3 residues early in the read; its end comes from the germline J gene. The chain links TRBV19 to TRBJ2-3; 15 positions match TRBD2. The CDR3 runs to 14 residues. The germline V gene has CDR1 LNHDA and CDR2 SQIVND (reference sequence). V trimming: 5 bases; J trimming: 6 bases; junction bases outside the gene matches: 0. The chain's CDR3 is CASSGTSGRDTQYF. The part of the CDR3 DNA that was read is TGTGCCAGTAGTGGGACTAGCGGGAGGGATACG.

This clone came up many times. The read gets to within 3 residues of the CDR3 end, and the germline J gene fills in the rest. The gene calls are TRBV3-1 (or the pseudogene TRBV3-2) and TRBJ1-1; D may be TRBD1 (5 bases). This CDR3 has 11 residues. The V gene's germline CDR1 is LGHDT and CDR2 YNNKEL (reference sequence). The CDR3 bases that were read are TGTGCCAGCAGCCAAGAGGGGGGA. Translated: CASSQEGG. The CDR3 in full is CASSQEGGAFF.

This clone was recorded many times. The CDR3 end lies 3 residues beyond the end of the read and is filled in from the germline J gene. This chain connects TRBV7-6 to TRBJ1-1; a possible D gene is TRBD1 (5 bases). CDR3 size: 13 residues. V lost 5 bases, J lost 7 bases, and 14 bases lay in between. Germline V gives CDR1 SGHVS, CDR2 FNYEAQ. The CDR3 DNA, read in part, is TGTGCCAGCAGCCGCGCAGGGTTAGGTGAA. It translates to CASSRAGLGE. The whole CDR3 protein is CASSRAGLGEAFF.

This clone was observed many times. The read ends 3 residues shy of where the CDR3 ends; the end is completed using the germline J gene. The chain recombines TRBV19 with TRBJ2-1, with 12 positions matching TRBD2. CDR1 and CDR2 from the germline V gene are LNHDA and SQIVND (reference sequence). The CDR3 has 15 residues. The ends lost 10 bases at V and 7 bases at J; junction bases unmatched: 11. CDR3 sequence reads: CATRTSGNRGNEQFF. The covered CDR3 bases are TGTGCCACCAGGACTAGCGGGAACCGGGGGAATGAG.

This clone was seen ten or more times. Read coverage stops 3 residues before the CDR3 terminus; the germline J gene supplies the remainder. The chain is built from TRBV19 and TRBJ1-5; 7 bases line up with TRBD1. In germline, CDR1 is LNHDA, CDR2 SQIVND (reference sequence). CDR3 size: 13 residues. J lost 9 bases, V lost 6 bases, and 8 bases had no gene match. The DNA read from the CDR3 is TGTGCCAGTAGCACAACAGGGGTGGCGCCC. It is translated as CASSTTGVAP. The whole CDR3 protein is CASSTTGVAPQHF.

This clone has a count of ten or more. The CDR3 goes on 3 residues after the read ends, and that part is filled in from the germline J gene. J is TRBJ1-4 and V is TRBV29-1; 9 positions agree with TRBD1. CDR3 length: 13 residues. Germline V gives CDR1 SQVTM, CDR2 ANQGSEA. V shed 7 bases and J 6 bases; nucleotides not matched to a gene: 6. CDR3 bases read: TGCAGCGGGTGGACAGGGGAGGATGAAAAA. Amino acid sequence: CSGWTGEDEK. The entire CDR3 reads CSGWTGEDEKLFF.